Below, one T cell receptor beta chain is given with its context. Its antigen is not known. The sample belongs to a study of T-cell reconstitution after alpha-beta-depleted transplantation in children. Between the trimmed V and J ends, which lost 7 bases and 0 bases, there was a span of 16 bases. The CDR3 contains 16 residues. It was with unique molecular identifiers that the TCRbeta library was prepared. TCRdb analysed the PCR reads with MiXCR anew, one entry per CDR3 protein. Here the sample spans about a million distinct CDR3 sequences, 25% to 30% being singletons. Study conclusions and caveats: The origin of alpha-beta T cells about two months after transplant was reportedly several hundred expanded graft clones. After one year, T-cell counts and TCRbeta diversity mostly came from new T cells. In some patients, recipient T cells and intrathymic progenitors surviving conditioning explained high day-60 diversity.

This sequence originates from a boy under two years old who had a stem cell transplant for SCID, so the T cells may come from the graft donor. The chain links TRBV12-3 or TRBV12-4 to TRBJ1-3; D is possibly TRBD1 (5 bases). Source: PBMCs, mostly from graft donor cells, taken 360 days after TCRalphabeta/CD19-depleted stem cell transplant. The DNA for the CDR3 is TGTGCCAGCAACAAAGGTGGGACGATCTCTGGAAACACCATATATTTT. It is translated as CASNKGGTISGNTIYF.